This T cell receptor beta chain stems from a study of beta chain features in type 1 diabetes. Overall study findings and caveats: When Type 1 diabetes patients were examined, their TCRB CDR3s proved moderately but significantly shorter in all four CD4+ subsets.

CD4+ naive, central memory, regulatory and stem cell-like memory cells were sorted via CD45RO/CCR7/CD25/CD127/CD95/CD27. This CDR3 comprises 12 residues. Trimming cost V 10 bases and J 3 bases; bases outside gene matches: 4. From germline, CDR1 is ENHRY and CDR2 SYGVKD. Expressed TCRB transcripts were sequenced after all isolated RNA was converted to cDNA. Some 3.3 million reads per sample on average were obtained from naive, central memory and regulatory T cell samples. Using immunoSEQ multiplex PCR, the repertoire was profiled, and TCRdb retains in-frame clones only, with some absent. The table shows some 640,000 clones, with around an eighth occurring only once. Turning to this clone: The antigen is not known.

The clonotype was recovered from a young man with type 1 diabetes. The chain combines TRBV10-3 with TRBJ2-7; 9 nucleotides line up with TRBD1. Input material: naive CD4+ T cells from blood. The CDR3 loop is CATGQGYYEQYF. The CDR3 DNA sequence: TGTGCCACCGGACAGGGGTACTACGAGCAGTACTTC.